The source of this TCR beta chain is a study of regulatory T cells in long-lasting Graves disease. General study results and limits: Preferential use of TRBV28, TRBJ1-2 and TRBJ2-5 was seen in persistent disease.

Documented time point: newly diagnosed GD, antithyroid drugs for less than 3 months. Preparation of the TCR library used RNA extracted from PBMCs. Graves' disease diagnoses used American Thyroid Association guidelines. The authors drew patients from an endocrinology department in Xi'an, China. This clonotype occurred many times. Its matching antigen is unknown. The germline CDR1 and CDR2 sequences are SGHTA and FQGNSA. This CDR3 is 16 amino acids long. V was cut by 5 bases and J by 4 bases, with 18 bases left in between. Arm-PCR of CDR3 regions with iRepertoire HTBI primers generated TCR beta libraries. MiXCR was run by TCRdb on the multiplex PCR reads, yielding one entry per CDR3 protein. This table has about 560,000 distinct CDR3 sequences, about 16% appearing once. The same data also contributed to another study, on T cells in Graves' hyperthyroidism and ophthalmopathy.

The sample consisted of peripheral blood mononuclear cells (PBMCs), taken at new diagnosis, from a patient treated with antithyroid drugs. V usage is TRBV7-2 and J usage is TRBJ2-1; TRBD1 might be the D (6 bases). The sequence derives from a man aged 18 to 29 with Graves disease. The CDR3 is CASSPHRVGVYNEQFF. DNA for the CDR3: TGTGCCAGCAGCCCCCACAGGGTCGGAGTTTACAATGAGCAGTTCTTC. The full variable domain, rest sourced from reference TRBV7-2 and TRBJ2-1, is GAGVSQSPSNKVTEKGKDVELRCDPISGHTALYWYRQSLGQGLEFLIYFQGNSAPDKSGLPSDRFSAERTGGSVSTLTIQRTQQEDSAVYLCASSPHRVGVYNEQFFGPGTRLTVL.